This TCR beta chain was sequenced for a study of shared clonotypes between healthy human individuals. Study in general: The plates for each donor numbered three CD4 naive, three CD4 memory, two CD8 naive and one CD8 memory. The study's findings and limits: With a handful of donors compared, about 5.2% of naive CD4 clonotypes were shared. Naive subsets tended to show greater estimated richness than memory subsets. It was the non-shared clonotypes that had lower generation probabilities than clonotypes shared by all four donors.

The CDR3 runs 14 residues. From germline, CDR1 is SGHRS and CDR2 YFSETQ. The germline V and J ends were trimmed by 4 bases and 0 bases, with 8 bases remaining between them. Generated by immunoSEQ multiplex PCR, the TCRdb table keeps only in-frame clones and is missing some. The sample lists millions of clones, approximately 95% occurring once. Worth noting for this clone: Its antigen is unknown. Other nucleotide sequences from this sample produce the same CDR3.

The source is a young man in good health. Some clones in this sample may be carry-over from other donors' samples. The sequenced material came from naive CD4+ T cells from PBMCs. The subset is: CD45RA+ positively selected. The V gene is TRBV5-1, the J gene TRBJ1-3, with D unresolved. The CDR3 region has the DNA TGCGCCAGCAGCCCTCAAGTCTCTGGAAACACCATATATTTT. Translating it yields CASSPQVSGNTIYF.